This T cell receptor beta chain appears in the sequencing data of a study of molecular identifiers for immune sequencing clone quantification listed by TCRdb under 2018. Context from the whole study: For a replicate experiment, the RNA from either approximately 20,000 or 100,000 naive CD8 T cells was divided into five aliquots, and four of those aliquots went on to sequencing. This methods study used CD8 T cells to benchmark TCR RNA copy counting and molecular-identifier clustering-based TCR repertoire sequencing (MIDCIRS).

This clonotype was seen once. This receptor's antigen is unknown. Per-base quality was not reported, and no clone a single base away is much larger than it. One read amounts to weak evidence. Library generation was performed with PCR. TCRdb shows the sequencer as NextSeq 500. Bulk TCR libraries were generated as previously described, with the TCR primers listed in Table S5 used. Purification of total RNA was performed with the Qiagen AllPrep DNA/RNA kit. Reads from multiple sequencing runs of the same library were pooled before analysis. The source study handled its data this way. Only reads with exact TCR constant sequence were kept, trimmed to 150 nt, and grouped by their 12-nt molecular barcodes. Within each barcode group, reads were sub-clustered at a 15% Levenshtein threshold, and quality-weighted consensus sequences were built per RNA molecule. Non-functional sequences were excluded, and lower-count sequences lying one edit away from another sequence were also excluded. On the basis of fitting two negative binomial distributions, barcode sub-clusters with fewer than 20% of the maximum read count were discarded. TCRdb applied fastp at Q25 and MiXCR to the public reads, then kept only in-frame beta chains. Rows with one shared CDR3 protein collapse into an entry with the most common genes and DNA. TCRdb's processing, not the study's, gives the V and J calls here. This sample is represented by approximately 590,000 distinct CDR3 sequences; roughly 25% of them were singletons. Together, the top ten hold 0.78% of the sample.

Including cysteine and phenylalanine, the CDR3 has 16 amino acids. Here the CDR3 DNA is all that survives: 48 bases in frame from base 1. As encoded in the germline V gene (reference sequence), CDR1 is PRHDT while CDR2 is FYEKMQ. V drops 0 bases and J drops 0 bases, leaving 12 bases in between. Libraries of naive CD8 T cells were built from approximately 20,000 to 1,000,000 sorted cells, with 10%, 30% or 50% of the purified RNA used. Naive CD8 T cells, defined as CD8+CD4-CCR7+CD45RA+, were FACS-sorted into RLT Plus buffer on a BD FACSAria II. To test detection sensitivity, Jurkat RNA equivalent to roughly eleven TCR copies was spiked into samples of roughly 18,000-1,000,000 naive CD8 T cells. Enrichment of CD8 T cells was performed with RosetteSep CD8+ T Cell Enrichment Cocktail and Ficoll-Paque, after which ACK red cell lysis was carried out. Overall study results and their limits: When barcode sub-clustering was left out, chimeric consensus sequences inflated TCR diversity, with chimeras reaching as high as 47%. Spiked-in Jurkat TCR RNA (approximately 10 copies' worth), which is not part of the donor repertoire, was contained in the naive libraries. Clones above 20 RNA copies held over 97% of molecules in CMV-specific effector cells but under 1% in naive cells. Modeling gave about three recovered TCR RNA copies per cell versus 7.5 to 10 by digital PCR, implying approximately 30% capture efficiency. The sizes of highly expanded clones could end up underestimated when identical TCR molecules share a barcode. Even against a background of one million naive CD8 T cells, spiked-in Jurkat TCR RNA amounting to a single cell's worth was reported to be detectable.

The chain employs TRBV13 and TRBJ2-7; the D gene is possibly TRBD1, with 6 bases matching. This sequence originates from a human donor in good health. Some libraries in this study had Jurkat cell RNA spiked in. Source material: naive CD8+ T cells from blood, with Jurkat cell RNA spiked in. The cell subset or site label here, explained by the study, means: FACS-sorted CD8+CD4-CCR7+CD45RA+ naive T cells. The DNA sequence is TGTGCCAGCAGCTTAGGCAGGGGCCTAACCTCCTACGAGCAGTACTTC. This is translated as CASSLGRGLTSYEQYF.